The clone carrying this T cell receptor (beta chain) occurred a few times. Its antigen is still unknown. This specimen belongs to a study of response to subunit inactivated influenza vaccine. The CDR3 sequence is 17 residues long. Germline CDR1 and CDR2: SGHTA and FQGNSA. Deletions cut 1 base from V and 4 bases from J, with 18 bases between. Study results and limitations: T cells newly recruited by each seasonal influenza vaccination are few, the authors suggested.

One entry per CDR3 protein, called by TCRdb with MiXCR from the RT-PCR reads. The sample lists 450,000 to 700,000 distinct CDR3 sequences; 14% were seen once. Sequenced here: PBMCs from blood, sampled 12 days after vaccination. The genes are TRBV7-2 and TRBJ2-3, with D perhaps matching TRBD2 (6 bases). The origin of this receptor is a man between 45 and 60 years old who received an inactivated influenza vaccine. CDR3 sequence reads: CASSLGVRGRAPDTQYF. The CDR3, as DNA: TGTGCCAGCAGCTTAGGCGTGCGGGGCAGGGCCCCAGATACGCAGTATTTT.